This entry lists 21 T cell receptor beta chains sequenced from one sample in a study of cytomegalovirus exposure and HLA in healthy donors. The study ran its PCR with 60 Vbeta and 13 Jbeta primers. Libraries were prepared by immunoSEQ multiplex PCR; TCRdb keeps only in-frame clonotypes and omits some of them. The sample lists 130,000 to 150,000 clones; around 85% were seen once. Sequenced: PBMCs. The receptor set was obtained from a woman in her forties or fifties in good health and CMV-seropositive.

The V call is TRBV27, the J call TRBJ2-5, with D unclear. The DNA end lines up better with TRBJ2-7; the J call may be wrong. CDR1 is MNHEY, CDR2 SMNVEV, per germline (reference sequence). This CDR3 has 13 residues. As DNA, the CDR3 is TGTGCCAGCAGTAATAGTGAAAACTACGAGCAGTACTTC. Translation gives CASSNSENYEQYF.

The V and J genes are TRBV6-4 and TRBJ1-2, with 9 positions matching TRBD1. Per the germline V gene, CDR1 is MRHNA and CDR2 is SNTAGT. V dropped 8 bases and J dropped 8; count of bases not matched to a gene: 12. The CDR3 runs to 14 residues. CDR3 DNA: TGTGCCAGCGCATTATTACAGGGGGCAGAAGGCTACACCTTC. It yields the protein CASALLQGAEGYTF.

The chain couples TRBV5-4 to TRBJ1-2; D remains unclear. V was cut by 4 bases and J by 3 bases, with 16 bases left in between. The CDR3 runs to 15 residues. Germline V CDR1 and CDR2: SGHNT, YYREEE (reference sequence). The chain's CDR3 is CASSPEEDPYYGYTF. For the CDR3, the DNA is TGTGCCAGCAGCCCCGAGGAAGATCCTTACTATGGCTACACCTTC.

The chain uses TRBV2 and TRBJ2-5; D may be TRBD1 (5 bases). V was pared by 3 bases and J by 5 bases, with 13 bases between. CDR1 and CDR2 from the germline V gene are SNHLY and FYNNEI. This CDR3 region has 14 residues. The CDR3 region has the DNA TGTGCCAGCAGTGATGTTCAGGGTGGGGAGACCCAGTACTTC. Translated, it gives CASSDVQGGETQYF.

The chain employs TRBV28 and TRBJ1-2; D may be TRBD1 (5 bases). This CDR3 contains 14 residues. Trimming shortened V by 4 bases and J by 3 bases, and 12 bases separated the two germline ends. Germline loops: CDR1 MDHEN, CDR2 SYDVKM. CDR3 DNA sequence: TGTGCCAGCAGTTCGACAGTTGCAGACTATGGCTACACCTTC. It translates to CASSSTVADYGYTF.

This clone has just a few counts. This chain links TRBV4-1 with TRBJ2-6; the D gene is possibly TRBD1 (6 bases). The CDR3 loop spans 19 amino acids. V shed 3 bases and J shed 1 base, with 19 bases lying between them. Germline lookup yields CDR1 MGHRA and CDR2 YSYEKL. The CDR3 protein is CASSHHPLDSTSGANVLTF. The CDR3 DNA follows: TGCGCCAGCAGCCACCACCCCTTGGACAGTACGTCTGGGGCCAACGTCCTGACTTTC.

CDR3 bases: TGTGCCAGCAGCTTTCAGAATAGGGGCCAAGAGACCCAGTACTTC. Translation: CASSFQNRGQETQYF. This chain links TRBV7-2 with TRBJ2-5; perhaps TRBD1 as D (5 bases). This CDR3 is built from 15 residues. V lost 3 bases, J lost 1 base, and 12 bases lay in between. CDR1 is SGHTA and CDR2 is FQGNSA in the germline V gene.

The chain uses TRBV9 and TRBJ2-7, with D perhaps matching TRBD2 (6 bases). This CDR3 contains 14 residues. Germline-derived CDR1 and CDR2 are SGDLS and YYNGEE. The germline V and J ends were trimmed by 0 bases and 6 bases, with 13 bases remaining between them. CDR3 residues: CASSVELAVAEQYF. Here the CDR3 DNA reads TGTGCCAGCAGCGTAGAACTAGCAGTGGCCGAGCAGTACTTC. Full variable domain (remainder filled in from reference TRBV9 and TRBJ2-7): DSGVTQTPKHLITATGQRVTLRCSPRSGDLSVYWYQQSLDQGLQFLIQYYNGEERAKGNILERFSAQQFPDLHSELNLSSLELGDSALYFCASSVELAVAEQYFGPGTRLTVT.

The chain couples TRBV10-1 to TRBJ2-5, with 8 bases fitting TRBD1. The V segment lost 0 bases and the J segment 4 bases; nucleotides outside the gene matches: 10. Germline CDR1 and CDR2: WNHNN and SYGVQD (reference sequence). The CDR3 loop spans 17 amino acids. For the CDR3, the DNA is TGCGCCAGCAGTGAGTCGAGTTGGTCAGGGGGCGGAGAGACCCAGTACTTC. Translation gives CASSESSWSGGGETQYF.

The chain uses TRBV11-3 and TRBJ2-1, with 10 bases lining up with TRBD1. Germline trimming cut 5 bases from V and 5 bases from J; bases unmatched to any gene: 9. CDR1 and CDR2 (germline): SGHNT, YENEEA. The CDR3 runs to 16 residues. The CDR3 loop reads CASSRTGGIRNNEQFF. DNA for the CDR3: TGTGCCAGCAGCCGGACAGGGGGAATTAGGAACAATGAGCAGTTCTTC.

The chain couples TRBV2 to TRBJ2-7; 7 bases are shared with TRBD1. CDR1 and CDR2 (germline): SNHLY, FYNNEI. The CDR3 sequence is 13 residues long. J was trimmed by 4 bases and V by 7 bases; bases with no gene match: 7. The chain's CDR3 is CASIRDRNYEQYF. CDR3 sequence (DNA): TGTGCCAGCATTCGGGACAGAAATTACGAGCAGTACTTC.

This clone occurred once. The chain couples TRBV7-8 to TRBJ2-7, with TRBD2 identical over 9 bases. CDR1 SGHVS and CDR2 FQNEAQ come from the germline V gene. V gave up 4 bases and J gave up 0 bases; unmatched junction bases: 7. The CDR3 has 16 residues. The CDR3 nucleotides read TGTGCCAGCAGCTCTAGCGGGGCTGGGAGCTCCTACGAGCAGTACTTC. Translation: CASSSSGAGSSYEQYF.

This clone was seen only once. The J gene is TRBJ1-2, the V gene TRBV6-5; TRBD1 aligns across 12 bases. There are 15 residues in the CDR3. J gave up 7 bases and V 2 bases, and 5 bases lay outside the gene matches. Germline lookup yields CDR1 MNHEY and CDR2 SVGAGI. The CDR3 coding sequence is TGTGCCAGCAGTTACGGGACAGGGGGCGCCGGTGGCTACACCTTC. It is translated as CASSYGTGGAGGYTF.

The chain joins TRBV7-9 to TRBJ1-2; 8 bases are shared with TRBD1. Germline values: CDR1 SEHNR, CDR2 FQNEAQ (reference sequence). The CDR3 runs to 16 residues. J lost 6 bases, V lost 1 base, and 10 bases had no gene match. This CDR3 is CASSLVMTGASDGYTF. CDR3 nucleotides: TGTGCCAGCAGCTTAGTGATGACAGGGGCCTCGGATGGCTACACCTTC.

This chain links TRBV30 with TRBJ1-6; D remains ambiguous. The V end was cut by 1 base, the J end by 7 bases, with 14 bases between. The CDR3 sequence is 15 residues long. The germline V gene has CDR1 GTSNPN and CDR2 SVGIG (reference sequence). CDR3 loop: CAWSAQRGGNSPLHF. The CDR3 region has the DNA TGTGCCTGGAGTGCGCAGCGGGGAGGGAATTCACCCCTCCACTTT.

CDR3 sequence: CASSVLLSSYNEQFF. In nucleotides, the CDR3 is TGTGCCAGCAGTGTTTTACTAAGCTCCTACAATGAGCAGTTCTTC. The chain couples TRBV2 to TRBJ2-1; D call uncertain. The length of the CDR3 is 15 residues. Trimming left V 4 bases short and J 0 bases short, with 10 bases between. CDR1 is SNHLY, CDR2 FYNNEI, per germline.

This clone was seen more than once but under ten times. The rearrangement links TRBV5-5 to TRBJ1-3; D unclear. The CDR3 has 14 residues. The V and J ends lost 0 bases and 0 bases respectively, with 4 bases between them. CDR1 SGHKS and CDR2 YYEKEE come from the germline V gene (reference sequence). DNA for the CDR3: TGTGCCAGCAGCTTGGACACCTCTGGAAACACCATATATTTT. This encodes CASSLDTSGNTIYF.

This chain connects TRBV9 to TRBJ1-3; no clear D gene. The CDR3 is 14 residues long. Germline V gene data show CDR1 as SGDLS and CDR2 as YYNGEE. The V and J ends lost 4 bases and 0 bases respectively, with 8 bases between them. The CDR3 spells CASSPFSSGNTIYF. CDR3 DNA: TGTGCCAGCAGCCCGTTCAGCTCTGGAAACACCATATATTTT.

V is TRBV7-2 and J is TRBJ1-2; weak D call: TRBD1 (5 bases). The CDR3 has 13 amino acids. V gave up 2 bases and J gave up 7 bases, with 11 bases separating them. Germline V lookup: CDR1 SGHTA, CDR2 FQGNSA. This chain's CDR3 is CASSLSRDSGYTF. The CDR3 DNA reads TGTGCCAGCAGCTTAAGTAGGGACTCTGGCTACACCTTC.

The chain is built from TRBV19 and TRBJ1-5; 7 bases are shared with TRBD1. CDR1 is LNHDA, CDR2 SQIVND, per germline (reference sequence). The CDR3 covers 14 residues. The V and J ends lost 8 bases and 7 bases, in that order; junction bases with no gene match: 11. The CDR3 reads CASGGDRDLQPQHF. CDR3 nucleotides: TGTGCCAGTGGAGGAGACAGGGACCTGCAGCCCCAGCATTTT.

This clone was counted only a few times. The V gene is TRBV6-5, the J gene TRBJ2-7; D is unclear. Looked up from germline, CDR1 is MNHEY and CDR2 is SVGAGI. The CDR3 has 15 residues. The V and J ends lost 5 bases and 2 bases respectively, with 16 bases between them. CDR3 region: CASSKNIPPTYEQYF. The CDR3 DNA sequence: TGTGCCAGCAGTAAAAACATCCCACCCACCTACGAGCAGTACTTC.